A single sample gave rise to the 5 T cell receptor beta chains below, sequenced in a study of blood T cell repertoires in COVID-19. Method: immunoSEQ multiplex PCR; TCRdb's copy keeps in-frame clones and lacks some. The profile shows about 140,000 clones, about 80% of them singletons. Sequenced sample: peripheral blood. These receptors originate from a human donor in a cohort sampled during active COVID-19.

The V call is TRBV7-3, the J call TRBJ2-1; 7 bases map to TRBD1. V lost 1 base to trimming and J lost 4 bases; unmatched junction nucleotides: 4. The CDR3 is 15 amino acids. CDR1 and CDR2 (germline): SGHTA, FQGTGA. CDR3 DNA sequence: TGTGCCAGCAGCTTAAACCAGGGGGAATACAATGAGCAGTTCTTC. Translating it yields CASSLNQGEYNEQFF.

The CDR3 protein is CASSQDGVAGYEQYF. The CDR3 coding sequence is TGCGCCAGCAGCCAAGATGGGGTAGCGGGCTACGAGCAGTACTTC. V is TRBV4-3 and J is TRBJ2-7, with TRBD2 matching 7 bases. This CDR3 spans 15 amino acids. Germline CDR1 LGHNA, CDR2 YSLEER. Losses at the gene ends were 0 bases for V and 3 bases for J; bases not matched to a gene: 5.

The chain uses TRBV4-1 and TRBJ2-5; maybe TRBD1 (5 bases). The germline V gene encodes CDR1 MGHRA and CDR2 YSYEKL. Trimming took 1 base from V and 7 from J, leaving 10 bases between them. The CDR3 is made up of 13 amino acids. CDR3 amino acids: CASSQVTVGTQYF. CDR3 DNA sequence: TGCGCCAGCAGCCAAGTGACAGTCGGGACCCAGTACTTC.

The V and J genes are TRBV19 and TRBJ2-7; D call uncertain. Trimming removed 5 bases at V and 6 bases at J, with 8 bases between. The CDR3 length is 11 residues. CDR1 is LNHDA and CDR2 is SQIVND in the germline V gene (reference sequence). DNA for the CDR3: TGTGCCAGTAGTGGGCCCGGCGAGCAGTACTTC. Residues: CASSGPGEQYF. Drawing the rest from reference TRBV19 and TRBJ2-7, the complete variable domain is DGGITQSPKYLFRKEGQNVTLSCEQNLNHDAMYWYRQDPGQGLRLIYYSQIVNDFQKGDIAEGYSVSREKKESFPLTVTSAQKNPTAFYLCASSGPGEQYFGPGTRLTVT.

The chain carries TRBV18 and TRBJ2-7; D gene unclear. The germline gives CDR1 KGHSH, CDR2 LQKENI. The CDR3 runs to 13 residues. V lost 6 bases, J lost 2 bases, and 11 bases lay in between. The chain's CDR3 is CASSLEVAYEQYF. DNA for the CDR3: TGTGCCAGCTCCCTCGAGGTCGCCTACGAGCAGTACTTC.